The table lists the clone carrying this TCR beta chain with a few counts. Its antigen remains unknown. The sample originates from a study of identical twins. TCRdb re-analysed the 5' RACE reads in MiXCR, keeping a single row per CDR3 protein. The sample holds 450,000 or so distinct CDR3 sequences; 20% to 25% are singletons and the top ten take roughly 2.8%. With V trimmed by 4 bases and J by 4 bases, 10 bases remained unmatched. Germline-derived CDR1 and CDR2 are SGHTA and FQGNSA. This CDR3 has 16 amino acids. Study-wide results and limits: Zero-insertion analyses might be partly confounded by invariant T cells like MAIT and iNKT.

The data also belong to a second study, concerning T cells expressing NK-cell markers. This second study says: Roughly 1.0-8% of CD8+ T cells in over five donors belonged to dominant NKG2C+ clonotypes. Expanded clones of NKG2C+ T cells had an unclear HCMV specificity.

Sequencing used CD4+ T cells sorted from blood. This TCR came from a woman aged 18-29 years in good health. The V call is TRBV7-2, the J call TRBJ2-1, with TRBD2 matching 7 bases. Here the CDR3 DNA reads TGTGCCAGCAGCTCCCTAATGGGAGGGAAATACAATGAGCAGTTCTTC. Amino acid sequence: CASSSLMGGKYNEQFF.